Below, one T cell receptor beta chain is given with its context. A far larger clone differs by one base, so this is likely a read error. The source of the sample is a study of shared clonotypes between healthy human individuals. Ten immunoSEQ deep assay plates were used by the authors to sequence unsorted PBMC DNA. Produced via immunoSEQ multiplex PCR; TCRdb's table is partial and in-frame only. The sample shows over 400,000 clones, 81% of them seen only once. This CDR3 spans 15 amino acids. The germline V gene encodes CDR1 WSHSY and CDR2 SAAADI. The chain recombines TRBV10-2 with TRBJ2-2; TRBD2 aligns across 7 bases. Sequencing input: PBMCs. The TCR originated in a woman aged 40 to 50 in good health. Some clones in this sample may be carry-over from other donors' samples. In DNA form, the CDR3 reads TGCGCCAGCAGTGAGAGGACTAGGAACACCAGGGAGCTGTTTTTT. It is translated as CASSERTRNTRELFF.